This T cell receptor delta chain originates from a study of Vδ1+ human thymocytes. RNA was extracted from the cells and then reverse transcribed. The CDR3 regions were amplified by multiplex PCR from V-gene primers to a constant-region primer. TCRdb re-called clones from the multiplex PCR reads using CATT. The sample shows just under 55,000 delta-chain clones, roughly 15% of them seen only once. The CDR3 is 16 amino acids. Trimming took off 0 bases at V and 2 bases at J, with 13 bases between the two ends. The germline V gene encodes CDR1 TSWWSYY and CDR2 QGS. Study observations and caveats: In the thymus, TRG and TRD repertoires looked highly polyclonal with Gaussian CDR3 lengths.

In its sample, this clone was seen a few times. Its target is not known. The sample was Vdelta1+ gamma-delta thymocytes from the thymus. Subset defined: FACS-sorted CD3+ TCRalphabeta- TCRVdelta1+ TCRVdelta2- thymocytes. The rearrangement links TRDV1 to TRDJ1, with unresolved D. The receptor was isolated from a boy in the first two years of life who had congenital heart surgery. CDR3 sequence (DNA): TGTGCTCTTGGGGAACTAACCCCATGTGCGACCGATAAACTCATCTTT. Protein sequence: CALGELTPCATDKLIF.